This T cell receptor beta chain emerged from a study of cytomegalovirus exposure and HLA in healthy donors. Primers: 60 Vbeta forward and 13 Jbeta reverse. Here immunoSEQ multiplex PCR was the method, and the copy in TCRdb shows in-frame clones only, minus some. The sample holds about 160,000 clones, approximately 72% seen once. Looked up from germline, CDR1 is LNHDA and CDR2 is SQIVND (reference sequence). The V gene end was trimmed by 4 bases and the J gene end by 3 bases; junction bases not matched to a gene: 2. The length of the CDR3 is 14 residues. V and J are TRBV19 and TRBJ1-2; TRBD1 matches at 10 bases. The clonotype was recovered from a female donor in good health and CMV-seronegative. The source material was PBMCs. The CDR3, as DNA: TGTGCCAGTAGTACTGGACAGGGGGACTATGGCTACACCTTC. Translated, it gives CASSTGQGDYGYTF. The full variable domain, with the rest looked up from reference TRBV19 and TRBJ1-2, is DGGITQSPKYLFRKEGQNVTLSCEQNLNHDAMYWYRQDPGQGLRLIYYSQIVNDFQKGDIAEGYSVSREKKESFPLTVTSAQKNPTAFYLCASSTGQGDYGYTFGSGTRLTVV.